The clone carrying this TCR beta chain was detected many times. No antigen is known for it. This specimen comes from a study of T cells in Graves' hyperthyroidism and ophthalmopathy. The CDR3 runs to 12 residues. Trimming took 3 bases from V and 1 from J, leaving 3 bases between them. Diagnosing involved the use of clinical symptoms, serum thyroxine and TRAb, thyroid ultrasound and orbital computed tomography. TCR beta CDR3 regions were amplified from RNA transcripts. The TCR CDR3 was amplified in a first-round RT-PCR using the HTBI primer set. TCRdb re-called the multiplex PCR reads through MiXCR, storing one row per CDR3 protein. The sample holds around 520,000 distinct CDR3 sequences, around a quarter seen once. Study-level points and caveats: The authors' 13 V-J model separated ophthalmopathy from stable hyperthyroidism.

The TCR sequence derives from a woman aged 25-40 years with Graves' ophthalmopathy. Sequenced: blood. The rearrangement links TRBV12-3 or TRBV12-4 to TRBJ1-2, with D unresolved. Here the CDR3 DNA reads TGTGCCAGCAGTTTCCTTAACTATGGCTACACCTTC. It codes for CASSFLNYGYTF.